This TCR beta chain was sequenced for a study of CD8+CD57+ T cells in acquired aplastic anemia. Study at large: On average, sorted CD4+ and CD8+ cells gave 3.2 ug of DNA.

Study observations and caveats: Patients were compared with controls for CD8+ Simpson's diversity, and no significant difference emerged. Common to patients and controls were twenty-nine CD8+ CDR3 sequences.

Of note for this clonotype: Its antigen is still unknown.

Sequencing involved patients with CD8+CD57+ cell expansion previously shown by flow cytometry. Severe acquired aplastic anemia was the diagnosis recorded for all patients. V was clipped by 10 bases and J by 4 bases; unmatched bases: 10. The CDR3 covers 16 residues. Looked up from germline, CDR1 is ENHRY and CDR2 is SYGVKD. TCR beta VDJ and CDR3 profiling used genomic DNA as template. From the reads, TCRdb called clonotypes with MiXCR, one entry per CDR3 protein. The sample lists around 180,000 distinct CDR3 sequences; around 50% were seen once. The sequence was collected from a human donor with aplastic anemia. Sample: sorted CD4+, CD8+, or CD8+CD57+ T cells (not recorded which) from PBMCs. The rearrangement joins TRBV10-3 to TRBJ2-3, with 14 bases matching TRBD2. CDR3 sequence (DNA): TGTGCCACCTCTCGGGGGACTAGCGGGAGATCAGATACGCAGTATTTT. It is translated as CATSRGTSGRSDTQYF.